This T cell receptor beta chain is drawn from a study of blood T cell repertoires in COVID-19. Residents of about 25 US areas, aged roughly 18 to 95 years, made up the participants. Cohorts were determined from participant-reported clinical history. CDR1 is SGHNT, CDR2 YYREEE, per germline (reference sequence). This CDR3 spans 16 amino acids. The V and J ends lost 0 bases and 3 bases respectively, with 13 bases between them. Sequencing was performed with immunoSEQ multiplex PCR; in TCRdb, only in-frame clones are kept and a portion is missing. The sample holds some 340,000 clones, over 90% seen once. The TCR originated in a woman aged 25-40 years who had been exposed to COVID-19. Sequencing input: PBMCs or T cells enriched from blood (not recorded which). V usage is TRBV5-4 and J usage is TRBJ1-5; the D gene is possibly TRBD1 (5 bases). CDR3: CASSLEGEGVNQPQHF. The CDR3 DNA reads TGTGCCAGCAGCTTGGAAGGGGAAGGGGTCAATCAGCCCCAGCATTTT.